This T cell receptor (beta chain) was identified during a study of tumor-infiltrating lymphocytes in primary liver carcinoma. The length of the CDR3 is 12 residues. V was cut by 5 bases and J by 5 bases, with 8 bases left in between. CDR1 MNHNY and CDR2 SVGAGI come from the germline V gene (reference sequence). Comment on this clonotype: Antigen specificity is unknown.

Extraction also yielded germline DNA, while blood RNA was obtained from unsorted whole blood. Chronic HBV infection affected patients, none of whom had received treatment. Whole-study findings and limits: Tumor top-250-clone fractions significantly exceeded those of blood (p = 0.039). No comparison of CD4+ and CD8+ repertoires was made, since the samples were bulk unsorted.

TCR beta cDNA was made from 400 to 600 ng total RNA with a constant-region primer. Employing slightly modified ARM-PCR, three nested multiplex PCR rounds were run, and these gave rise to the TCR beta libraries. TRBV1-TRBV30 forward primers paired with a C-beta reverse primer drove the first two PCR rounds, roughly 10 cycles each. One entry per CDR3 protein results from TCRdb running MiXCR on the multiplex PCR reads. This sample yields 320,000 or so distinct CDR3 sequences, of which 65% are seen a single time; about 9.4% belongs to the top ten. The rearrangement joins TRBV6-6 to TRBJ2-3; D is unclear. The source material was peripheral blood. This sequence was found in a man aged 40-49 years with primary liver carcinoma and hepatitis B virus infection. The CDR3 region is CASSRTQDTQYF. The CDR3, as DNA: TGTGCCAGCAGTCGCACGCAAGATACGCAGTATTTT.